Presented here are 22 T cell receptor beta chains from one specimen sequenced in a study of T cells in Graves' hyperthyroidism and ophthalmopathy. What was amplified from RNA transcripts were TCR beta CDR3 regions. Researchers ran a first-round RT-PCR on the TCR CDR3 using the HTBI primer set. TCRdb re-called the multiplex PCR reads with MiXCR, one entry per CDR3 protein. The data contain 490,000 or so distinct CDR3 sequences, about 20% of them seen just once; the ten biggest clones take up about 45%. The sequencing sample was made of blood. The receptors originated from a man aged 35 to 55 with Graves' ophthalmopathy.

This clonotype occurred a few times. The DNA for the CDR3 is TGCGCCAGCAGCCAATTCTCCGGGACGGCGTCATACGAGCAGTACTTC. Translating it yields CASSQFSGTASYEQYF. The chain carries TRBV4-1 and TRBJ2-7; perhaps D is TRBD1 or TRBD2 (5 bases each). The germline V gene encodes CDR1 MGHRA and CDR2 YSYEKL. The V and J ends lost 2 bases and 4 bases respectively, with 18 bases between them. CDR3 length equals 16 residues.

There are many counts of this clonotype. The V and J genes are TRBV28 and TRBJ2-7; 13 bases match TRBD2. The germline gives CDR1 MDHEN, CDR2 SYDVKM. V was pared by 2 bases and J by 6 bases, with 7 bases of the junction left unmatched. This CDR3 comprises 16 residues. As DNA, the CDR3 is TGTGCCAGCAGTTTACGAACTAGCGGGAGGGTTGGCGAGCAGTACTTC. Its protein product is CASSLRTSGRVGEQYF.

This clonotype was detected a few times. This chain joins TRBV2 and TRBJ1-2, with 7 bases aligning to TRBD1. The trim removed 4 bases at V and 3 bases at J, leaving 2 bases unmatched. This CDR3 has 13 residues. Germline CDR1 is SNHLY and CDR2 is FYNNEI. The CDR3 coding sequence is TGTGCCAGCAGTGCCAGGGGGGACTATGGCTACACCTTC. Its protein product is CASSARGDYGYTF.

The chain combines TRBV9 with TRBJ2-1; TRBD2 matches at 7 bases. With V trimmed by 2 bases and J by 3 bases, 5 bases remained unmatched. CDR3 length: 15 residues. Germline CDR1 SGDLS, CDR2 YYNGEE. The DNA of the CDR3 is TGTGCCAGCAGCGTTGTGGGAGGGCACTACAATGAGCAGTTCTTC. This codes for CASSVVGGHYNEQFF.

This clonotype turned up a few times. CDR3 nucleotides: TGTGCCAGCAGCGTAGGACTAGCGGGGGGTACGAACACCGGGGAGCTGTTTTTT. Amino acids: CASSVGLAGGTNTGELFF. The chain uses TRBV9 and TRBJ2-2; TRBD2 matches 13 bases. The CDR3 is 18 amino acids. V shed 0 bases, J shed 0 bases, and the junction held 2 bases outside the gene matches. Germline CDR1 is SGDLS and CDR2 is YYNGEE.

The chain links TRBV6-2 or TRBV6-3 to TRBJ2-1, with TRBD2 matching 9 bases. J lost 4 bases, V lost 6 bases, and 4 bases had no gene match. Germline CDR1 is MNHEY and CDR2 is SVGEGT. The CDR3 is made up of 14 amino acids. CDR3: CASRGLARYNEQFF. CDR3 DNA sequence: TGTGCCAGCAGAGGACTAGCGAGATACAATGAGCAGTTCTTC.

The J gene is TRBJ1-6, the V gene TRBV9; D is unclear. Germline-derived CDR1 and CDR2 are SGDLS and YYNGEE. V was shortened by 4 bases and J by 3 bases, with 11 bases between the two germline ends. The CDR3 consists of 15 residues. This CDR3 is CASSPGGIYNSPLHF. CDR3 coding DNA: TGTGCCAGCAGCCCCGGTGGAATCTATAATTCACCCCTCCACTTT.

This clonotype showed up many times. The CDR3 nucleotides read TGTGCCAGCAGTGCCGCCGGAGCGGGAGCAGATACGCAGTATTTT. Encoded protein: CASSAAGAGADTQYF. The V gene is TRBV12-3 or TRBV12-4, the J gene TRBJ2-3; 8 positions match TRBD2. The V gene end was trimmed by 5 bases and the J gene end by 4 bases; junction bases not matched to a gene: 8. The CDR3 is 15 amino acids.

V is TRBV28 and J is TRBJ1-4; 8 bases line up with TRBD1. The CDR3 covers 13 residues. V shed 10 bases and J 5 bases; nucleotides not matched to a gene: 6. Germline CDR1 reads MDHEN; CDR2 reads SYDVKM. The CDR3 loop reads CAIGTGSNEKLFF. CDR3 nucleotide sequence: TGTGCCATCGGGACAGGCTCGAATGAAAAACTGTTTTTT.

This clonotype was seen a handful of times. The V and J genes are TRBV6-1 and TRBJ1-1; D may be TRBD1 (5 bases). Germline lookup yields CDR1 MNHNS and CDR2 SASEGT. This CDR3 is built from 14 residues. Trimming took off 7 bases at V and 0 bases at J, with 12 bases between the two ends. The CDR3 reads CASTPPGVNTEAFF. CDR3 DNA sequence: TGTGCCAGCACCCCTCCGGGGGTGAACACTGAAGCTTTCTTT.

The table lists this clonotype with many counts. V is TRBV20-1 and J is TRBJ1-1; D possibly corresponds to TRBD1 (5 bases). Trimming pared 0 bases from V and 4 bases from J, leaving 9 bases between. In germline, CDR1 is DFQATT, CDR2 SNEGSKA (reference sequence). The CDR3 covers 13 residues. CDR3 in amino acids: CSARDPRATEAFF. CDR3 DNA sequence: TGCAGTGCTAGAGATCCCAGGGCCACTGAAGCTTTCTTT.

This clonotype was seen at least ten times. The gene calls are TRBV12-3 or TRBV12-4 and TRBJ2-7; D ambiguous. The CDR3 consists of 13 residues. V was shortened by 4 bases and J by 0 bases, with 7 bases between the two germline ends. The chain's CDR3 is CASSSPSSYEQYF. In nucleotides, the CDR3 is TGTGCCAGCAGTTCCCCCAGCTCCTACGAGCAGTACTTC.

This clonotype was observed at least ten times. The J gene is TRBJ1-2, the V gene TRBV3-1, with 8 bases identical to TRBD1. The length of the CDR3 is 16 residues. V lost 5 bases, J lost 4 bases, and 12 bases stayed unmatched. The V gene's germline CDR1 is LGHDT and CDR2 YNNKEL (reference sequence). CDR3 DNA: TGTGCCAGCAGCGCCCAAGGACAGGGAGATGGCTATGGCTACACCTTC. It encodes CASSAQGQGDGYGYTF.

This clonotype was recorded at least ten times. The chain is built from TRBV12-3 or TRBV12-4 and TRBJ2-3; D remains ambiguous. This CDR3 is 15 amino acids long. V lost 7 bases and J 0 bases, leaving 14 bases between the germline ends. The CDR3 DNA reads as TGTGCCAGCACGTGGGTCAGCCTGAGCACAGATACGCAGTATTTT. Amino acid sequence: CASTWVSLSTDTQYF.

This clonotype was detected a few times. This may arise from a read error, as a much more abundant clone is one base away. The chain uses TRBV5-1 and TRBJ2-7; 10 bases agree with TRBD1. The CDR3 has 15 amino acids. V lost 0 bases and J lost 3; bases outside the gene matches: 3. Per germline, CDR1 SGHRS and CDR2 YFSETQ. In DNA, the CDR3 is TGCGCCAGCAGCTTGGCCGGGACAGGGGACTACGAGCAGTACTTC. Protein product: CASSLAGTGDYEQYF.

The chain carries TRBV27 and TRBJ2-1, with 9 bases identical to TRBD2. The CDR3 covers 16 residues. V trimming: 3 bases; J trimming: 8 bases; junction bases outside the gene matches: 11. Looked up from germline, CDR1 is MNHEY and CDR2 is SMNVEV (reference sequence). Written as DNA, the CDR3 is TGTGCCAGCAGTTTCCCCAGGGCGGGAGGGCCCTATGAGCAGTTCTTC. Protein sequence: CASSFPRAGGPYEQFF.

This clonotype showed up many times. J is TRBJ2-5 and V is TRBV20-1; 14 bases align to TRBD2. Germline trimming cut 3 bases from V and 4 bases from J; bases unmatched to any gene: 7. This CDR3 is 16 amino acids long. Germline-derived CDR1 and CDR2 are DFQATT and SNEGSKA (reference sequence). The CDR3 DNA reads TGCAGTGCTAGGACTAGCGGGGGGGCTTCTCGAGAGACCCAGTACTTC. It codes for CSARTSGGASRETQYF.

This chain joins TRBV7-8 and TRBJ1-5; D is undetermined. The CDR3 has 15 residues. Germline V gene sequence: CDR1 SGHVS, CDR2 FQNEAQ. V was shortened by 1 base and J by 4 bases, with 11 bases between the two germline ends. The CDR3 is CASSLGGGLNQPQHF. The CDR3 DNA reads TGTGCCAGCAGCTTAGGTGGAGGGCTAAATCAGCCCCAGCATTTT.

The CDR3 loop reads CASSLGQGLEQFF. CDR3 DNA: TGTGCCAGCAGCTTAGGACAGGGGCTTGAGCAGTTCTTC. The chain has TRBV11-2 and TRBJ2-1; 8 bases are a match to TRBD1. The CDR3 is 13 amino acids. Germline CDR1 is SGHAT and CDR2 is FQNNGV. The V gene end was trimmed by 1 base and the J gene end by 9 bases; junction bases not matched to a gene: 2.

The rearrangement uses TRBV9 and TRBJ2-1, with 8 bases lining up with TRBD2. The CDR3 totals 16 residues. Trimming cost V 3 bases and J 2 bases; bases outside gene matches: 7. CDR1 is SGDLS and CDR2 is YYNGEE in the germline V gene. CDR3 coding DNA: TGTGCCAGCAGCGGTAGCGGGAATTCTCCCTACAATGAGCAGTTCTTC. This encodes CASSGSGNSPYNEQFF. The variable domain in full, with the rest retrieved from reference TRBV9 and TRBJ2-1, is DSGVTQTPKHLITATGQRVTLRCSPRSGDLSVYWYQQSLDQGLQFLIQYYNGEERAKGNILERFSAQQFPDLHSELNLSSLELGDSALYFCASSGSGNSPYNEQFFGPGTRLTVL.

A few counts support this clonotype. The J gene is TRBJ1-1, the V gene TRBV2; D remains unclear. Between the trimmed V and J ends, which lost 7 bases and 0 bases, there was a span of 9 bases. This CDR3 region has 13 residues. Germline CDR1 is SNHLY and CDR2 is FYNNEI. The CDR3 protein is CASNSQVNTEAFF. The CDR3 DNA follows: TGTGCCAGCAATTCGCAGGTGAACACTGAAGCTTTCTTT.

The V and J genes are TRBV19 and TRBJ1-2, with 8 bases matching TRBD1. The germline V gene encodes CDR1 LNHDA and CDR2 SQIVND (reference sequence). With V trimmed by 8 bases and J by 6 bases, 11 bases remained unmatched. The CDR3 extends over 14 amino acids. The CDR3 sequence: CASASQGAKNGYTF. The DNA for the CDR3 is TGTGCCAGTGCGAGTCAGGGGGCGAAGAATGGCTACACCTTC.